This T cell receptor beta chain originates from a study of cytomegalovirus exposure and HLA in healthy donors. Looking at the study overall: Within an early data release were about 85 million unique TCRs drawn from HLA-typed donors.

Primers: 60 Vbeta forward and 13 Jbeta reverse. In the study's own analysis: Counted up in a later analysis, unique TCR beta chains came to some 72 million, with some 9.9 million shared. Produced via immunoSEQ multiplex PCR; TCRdb's table is partial and in-frame only. The V and J calls and the clone size are those of that table, but D and trimming were determined from the DNA. Of around 150,000 clones listed, 70% to 85% are singletons. CDR1 KGHSH and CDR2 LQKENI come from the germline V gene. Trimming took 6 bases from V and 8 from J; bases not matched to a gene: 10. The CDR3 has 15 amino acids. Comments on this clone: Antigen: not known.

Study-wide points: Trimming of TCR beta V- and J-genes showed a link, identified in a later analysis, to a missense DCLRE1C variant. A later analysis found common viral pathogens apparently linked to several of the most significant clusters.

This sequence was found in a man aged 45-60 years in good health and CMV-seropositive. The chain links TRBV18 to TRBJ2-1, with 10 bases aligning to TRBD1. The sequenced material came from PBMCs. This CDR3 reads CASSPGQGILHEQFF. The CDR3 bases are TGTGCCAGCTCCCCGGGACAGGGGATTCTGCATGAGCAGTTCTTC.